The clone carrying this T cell receptor beta chain was recorded a few times. The TCRbeta library incorporated unique molecular identifiers. Each CDR3 protein gets one entry after TCRdb re-called the PCR reads with MiXCR. The profile shows about 360,000 distinct CDR3 sequences, about an eighth of them singletons. The sample comes from a study of T-cell reconstitution after alpha-beta-depleted transplantation in children. The source was PBMCs, collected from the stem cell graft. The clonotype was recovered from a human donor who donated a stem cell graft to a child with Fanconi anemia.

The CDR3 protein is CASRGQGFDGYTF. The CDR3 bases are TGTGCCAGCAGGGGACAGGGGTTCGATGGCTACACCTTC. This sequence joins TRBV12-3 or TRBV12-4 and TRBJ1-2; 10 bases map to TRBD1. The CDR3 is 13 residues long. Trimming cost V 6 bases and J 6 bases; bases outside gene matches: 4.